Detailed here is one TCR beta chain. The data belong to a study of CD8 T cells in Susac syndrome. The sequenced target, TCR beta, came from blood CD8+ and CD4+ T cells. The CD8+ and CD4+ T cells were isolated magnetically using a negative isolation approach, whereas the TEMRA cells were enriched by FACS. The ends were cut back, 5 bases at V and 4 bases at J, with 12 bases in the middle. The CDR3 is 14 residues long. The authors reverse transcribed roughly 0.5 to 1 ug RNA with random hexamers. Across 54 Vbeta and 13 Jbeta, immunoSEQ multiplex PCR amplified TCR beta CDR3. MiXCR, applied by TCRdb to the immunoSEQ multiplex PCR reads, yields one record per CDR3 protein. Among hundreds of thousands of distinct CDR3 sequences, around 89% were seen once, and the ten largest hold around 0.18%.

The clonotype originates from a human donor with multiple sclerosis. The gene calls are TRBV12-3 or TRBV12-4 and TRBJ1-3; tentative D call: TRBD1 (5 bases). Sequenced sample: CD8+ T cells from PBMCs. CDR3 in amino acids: CASSDPGLGNTIYF. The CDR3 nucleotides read TGTGCCAGCAGTGACCCGGGGCTCGGAAACACCATATATTTT.